The 10 T cell receptor beta chains given below trace back to one sample, sequenced in a study of T cell responses to AZD1222 COVID-19 vaccine. Assay: immunoSEQ multiplex PCR; the TCRdb copy retains only in-frame clones and omits some. This sample has about 59,000 clones, with roughly 89% found just once. Sequencing was performed on peripheral blood, taken 28 days after the second AZD1222 dose. The receptors here all came from an adult who received the AZD1222 COVID-19 vaccine.

The chain joins TRBV27 to TRBJ2-7, with 9 positions matching TRBD1. The CDR3 has 15 residues. Germline-derived CDR1 and CDR2 are MNHEY and SMNVEV (reference sequence). Trimming removed 7 bases from V and 2 bases from J; junction bases left unmatched: 9. This chain's CDR3 is CASNAGTGLTYEQYF. In nucleotides, the CDR3 is TGTGCCAGCAATGCCGGGACAGGGCTAACCTACGAGCAGTACTTC.

Here the CDR3 DNA reads TGTGCCTGGAACAAGGACAGGGGAAGCGACGAGCAGTACTTC. Translated: CAWNKDRGSDEQYF. The V call is TRBV30, the J call TRBJ2-7, with TRBD1 matching 9 bases. The V and J ends lost 4 bases and 5 bases, in that order; junction bases with no gene match: 9. The CDR3 runs 14 residues. The germline gives CDR1 GTSNPN, CDR2 SVGIG (reference sequence).

The rearrangement links TRBV2 to TRBJ2-3; D is undetermined. Trimming stripped 6 bases from V and 5 bases from J, with 9 bases between. Germline V CDR1 and CDR2: SNHLY, FYNNEI. There are 12 residues in the CDR3. As DNA, the CDR3 is TGTGCCAGCAGCCTAAGAGGAGATACGCAGTATTTT. It translates to CASSLRGDTQYF.

The rearrangement links TRBV11-3 to TRBJ2-7; 12 bases line up with TRBD1. Losses at the gene ends were 5 bases for V and 5 bases for J; bases not matched to a gene: 4. There are 14 residues in the CDR3. Germline CDR1 reads SGHNT; CDR2 reads YENEEA. For the CDR3, the DNA is TGTGCCAGCAGCAGAGGGACAGGGGGCAACGAGCAGTACTTC. As protein: CASSRGTGGNEQYF.

J is TRBJ2-7 and V is TRBV3-1 (or the pseudogene TRBV3-2); 14 nucleotides line up with TRBD2. CDR1 is LGHDT and CDR2 is YNNKEL in the germline V gene (reference sequence). Losses at the gene ends were 3 bases for V and 0 bases for J; bases not matched to a gene: 1. CDR3 size: 16 residues. The CDR3 coding sequence is TGTGCCAGCAGCCAGGGACTAGCGGGGGTCTCCTACGAGCAGTACTTC. This sequence encodes CASSQGLAGVSYEQYF.

This clone has a handful of counts. The chain carries TRBV13 and TRBJ2-3; D is uncertain. V gave up 0 bases and J gave up 8 bases, with 15 bases separating them. The CDR3 sequence is 15 residues long. CDR1 and CDR2 from the germline V gene are PRHDT and FYEKMQ (reference sequence). CDR3 DNA: TGTGCCAGCAGCTTAGGCTCCCTTTCGTTGGGTACGCAGTATTTT. It is translated as CASSLGSLSLGTQYF. Full variable domain (missing parts from reference TRBV13 and TRBJ2-3): AAGVIQSPRHLIKEKRETATLKCYPIPRHDTVYWYQQGPGQDPQFLISFYEKMQSDKGSIPDRFSAQQFSDYHSELNMSSLELGDSALYFCASSLGSLSLGTQYFGPGTRLTVL.

The rearrangement uses TRBV19 and TRBJ1-1; a weak D match, TRBD1 (6 bases). CDR3 size: 17 residues. Germline CDR1 LNHDA, CDR2 SQIVND (reference sequence). V shed 7 bases and J shed 11 bases, with 32 bases lying between them. As DNA, the CDR3 is TGTGCCAGTATGCCTCACCGGGACGGAAGCTACCTGAGGGGGGCTTTCTTT. Amino acid sequence: CASMPHRDGSYLRGAFF.

The V gene is TRBV6-2 or TRBV6-3, the J gene TRBJ1-4; D gene unclear. The CDR3 runs 14 residues. Germline V gene data show CDR1 as MNHEY and CDR2 as SVGEGT. V dropped 6 bases and J dropped 4 bases, with 12 bases sitting between them. Written as DNA, the CDR3 is TGTGCCAGCAGCTTCGGACGGGTTAATGAAAAACTGTTTTTT. As protein: CASSFGRVNEKLFF.

V usage is TRBV27 and J usage is TRBJ1-2; TRBD1 agrees at 8 bases. Germline assignment: CDR1 MNHEY and CDR2 SMNVEV (reference sequence). Trimming took 0 bases from V and 4 from J; bases not matched to a gene: 4. The CDR3 runs to 15 residues. The CDR3, as DNA: TGTGCCAGCAGTTTATCGGGACAGGCGGGCTATGGCTACACCTTC. Residues: CASSLSGQAGYGYTF.

V and J are TRBV10-3 and TRBJ2-7; 8 bases map to TRBD2. The CDR3 totals 15 residues. V dropped 6 bases and J dropped 5; count of bases not matched to a gene: 12. CDR1 is ENHRY, CDR2 SYGVKD, per germline. The CDR3 reads CAIRSGREVSHEQYF. In DNA, the CDR3 is TGTGCCATCAGGAGTGGGCGGGAGGTTAGCCACGAGCAGTACTTC.